This T cell receptor beta chain stems from a study of CD8 T cells in ankylosing spondylitis (dated by TCRdb to between 2016 and 2019). Broadly, across the study: To find TCR variants linked to disease, the study profiled T cell receptor beta repertoires in ankylosing spondylitis patients and healthy donors. In total, the full study cohort was made up of 108 healthy donors and more than 20 ankylosing spondylitis patients. Samples of peripheral blood were taken, and for ankylosing spondylitis patients, synovial fluid was collected as well. The investigation overall reported the following: A CD8+ phenotype was shown by the disease-linked clones, which were found at relatively low frequencies in peripheral blood. Significant enrichment of the disease-linked clones was reported in matched synovial fluid samples from ankylosing spondylitis patients. Some motif variants had previously been reported in the synovial fluid and blood of reactive arthritis patients, which suggests shared mechanisms of disease initiation. A TCR beta motif of eight highly homologous amino acid variants appeared characteristic of blood from ankylosing spondylitis patients.

The listed sequencing device is Illumina HiSeq 2500. Quantitative 5'-RACE with molecular barcodes was used to prepare TCR beta libraries. Per the source publication's procedure: Disease-linked TCR variants were identified with a new computational method built on a probabilistic model of VDJ rearrangement. The public sequencing data were trimmed at Q25 with fastp and processed into clonotypes with MiXCR by TCRdb, which kept only in-frame beta chains. Rows matching on CDR3 protein sequence are summarized as one entry with the most common DNA and genes. The V and J calls and clone size come from TCRdb's table, not from the authors' own analysis. In this sample the table shows roughly 470,000 distinct CDR3 sequences, approximately 26% of which occur a single time. The top ten constitute about 0.9% of the sample. The CDR3, cysteine through phenylalanine, is 18 amino acids long. The entry retains the CDR3 DNA only, 54 bases that are in frame from base 1. The germline ends are 23 bases apart after V is trimmed by 2 bases and J by 6 bases.

This clonotype was detected once. The specificity of this receptor is unknown. No per-base quality is available; no much larger clone lies one base away. The specimen was blood, either unsorted or a sorted T cell fraction (not recorded which). The chain uses TRBV12-3 or TRBV12-4 and TRBJ1-5; the D segment could be TRBD1, given 6 matching bases. The source is a male donor with ankylosing spondylitis. For the CDR3, the sequence is CASSLSRGGTYSIQPQHF. At the DNA level, the sequence is TGTGCCAGCAGTTTAAGTAGGGGGGGGACGTACTCGATTCAGCCCCAGCATTTT.